The rows below give T cell receptor beta chains drawn from one sample of a study of T cell responses to AZD1222 COVID-19 vaccine. Clones were sequenced by immunoSEQ multiplex PCR, and TCRdb holds only the in-frame ones, with some missing. The sample has approximately 100,000 clones; approximately 96% are singletons. The sequences come from peripheral blood, collected on day 0 of AZD1222 vaccination. The receptors were gathered from an adult in good health. CDR3s include the opening cysteine and the closing phenylalanine or tryptophan. The D gene is left open where the match is weak. Size is omitted from some rows. Given values are once, few, many or a class for expanded clones.

CDR3nt	CDR3aa	abundance	d_gene	v_gene	j_gene
TGCGCCAGCAGCCAAGATTCGGGCAGATATGAAGCGGGGGGATACATTCCCTACGAGCAGTACTTC	CASSQDSGRYEAGGYIPYEQYF	.	TRBD2	TRBV4-3	TRBJ2-7
TGTGCCAGTAGTATACAAGGGGACACTGAAGCTTTCTTT	CASSIQGDTEAFF	once	.	TRBV19	TRBJ1-1
TGTGCCAGCAGTACGTGGGGCGAAGAGACCCAGTACTTC	CASSTWGEETQYF	few	.	TRBV7-9	TRBJ2-5
TGTGCCTGGAGTTCAGGGGGCGCAAATTCACCCCTCCACTTT	CAWSSGGANSPLHF	.	TRBD1	TRBV30	TRBJ1-6
TGTGCCTCCTCTTCCCTATTTAATGAAAAACTGTTTTTT	CASSSLFNEKLFF	.	.	TRBV6-5	TRBJ1-4
TGTGCCAGCACCCCCCGAGACAGGGACCCTGGATACTATGGCTACACCTTC	CASTPRDRDPGYYGYTF	.	TRBD1	TRBV11-2	TRBJ1-2
TGTGCCAGCAGCTTACGGCCTAGGCGCAGACAGAACACTGAAGCTTTCTTT	CASSLRPRRRQNTEAFF	.	.	TRBV7-2	TRBJ1-1
TGTGCCAGCAGTGAAGGACAGGGGCTCGGCAATCAGCCCCAGCATTTT	CASSEGQGLGNQPQHF	.	TRBD1	TRBV6-1	TRBJ1-5
TGTGCCAGCAGCCGTCGGGTGGGGAACACTGAAGCTTTCTTT	CASSRRVGNTEAFF	.	.	TRBV3-1/TRBV3-2	TRBJ1-1
TGTGCCAGCAGTGAAAGACAGAGCTCCTATAATTCACCCCTCCACTTT	CASSERQSSYNSPLHF	.	.	TRBV2	TRBJ1-6
TGTGCCAGCAGTGAATATTTGCCGGGGATTTTAGTAACTAATGAAAAACTGTTTTTT	CASSEYLPGILVTNEKLFF	.	.	TRBV6-1	TRBJ1-4
TGTGCCAGCAGTTACTCGAAAGGGCCTGGAAACACCATATATTTT	CASSYSKGPGNTIYF	.	.	TRBV6-5	TRBJ1-3
TGCGCCAGCAGCCCGCCCGGGACAAGTAAGAACACTGAAGCTTTCTTT	CASSPPGTSKNTEAFF	.	.	TRBV5-1	TRBJ1-1
TGTGCCAGCAGCTTGGGCGGGGAATCCTACAATGAGCAGTTCTTC	CASSLGGESYNEQFF	.	.	TRBV5-6	TRBJ2-1
TGTGCCAGCAGCTTAGGGACGGCGAACACTGAAGCTTTCTTT	CASSLGTANTEAFF	.	.	TRBV11-2	TRBJ1-1
TGTGCCACCAGTGATTTGGGGACAGGGGACAATCAGCCCCAGCATTTT	CATSDLGTGDNQPQHF	.	TRBD1	TRBV24-1	TRBJ1-5
TGTGCCAGCAGCGATAGCCGGGTCATTAGGTTCTACGAGCAGTACTTC	CASSDSRVIRFYEQYF	.	.	TRBV7-8	TRBJ2-7
TGTGCCAGCACCTCTCGGGGGAGGACTGAAGCTTTCTTT	CASTSRGRTEAFF	.	.	TRBV28	TRBJ1-1
TGTGCCAGCACTCCGAAAGTTTCTGGAAACACCATATATTTT	CASTPKVSGNTIYF	.	.	TRBV6-5	TRBJ1-3
TGTGCCAGCAGTTACTCAAAACAGGGTTCCTACGAGCAGTACTTC	CASSYSKQGSYEQYF	.	.	TRBV6-5	TRBJ2-7
TGTGCCAGCAGTTATCCTTTCGGGGGATTGGGGACCCAGTACTTC	CASSYPFGGLGTQYF	.	.	TRBV6-2/TRBV6-3	TRBJ2-5
TGTGCCATCAGTGACCCGGGACAGCTAGCCAATGAGCAGTTCTTC	CAISDPGQLANEQFF	.	TRBD1	TRBV10-3	TRBJ2-1
TGTGCCAGCAGTCCCCCGGGACAGCCAGACCAGCCCCAGCATTTT	CASSPPGQPDQPQHF	.	TRBD1	TRBV28	TRBJ1-5
TGCGCCAGCAGCTTGGACCATGGGTCGAACACTGAAGCTTTCTTT	CASSLDHGSNTEAFF	once	.	TRBV5-1	TRBJ1-1
TGTGCCACCAGTGATCCTCGGGACAGCGAGCAGTACTTC	CATSDPRDSEQYF	.	TRBD1	TRBV24-1	TRBJ2-7
TGTGCCAGTAGCCGACAGAGGGACACTGAAGCTTTCTTT	CASSRQRDTEAFF	.	.	TRBV19	TRBJ1-1
TGTGCCAGCAGCCAAGAAGGATACGGCTACACCTTC	CASSQEGYGYTF	.	.	TRBV3-1/TRBV3-2	TRBJ1-2
TGTGCCAGCAGTCAAATTAATGGCTACACCTTC	CASSQINGYTF	.	.	TRBV6-5	TRBJ1-2
TGTGCCAGTCGAAGCGGAGGGAACACTGAAGCTTTCTTT	CASRSGGNTEAFF	.	.	TRBV19	TRBJ1-1
TGTGCCAGCAGTTACGGGGACCAGCCCCAGCATTTT	CASSYGDQPQHF	.	.	TRBV6-2/TRBV6-3	TRBJ1-5
TGTGCCAGCAGCTCAGGACCATTGGCCGGCTACACCTTC	CASSSGPLAGYTF	.	.	TRBV7-3	TRBJ1-2
TGTGCCAGCAGTGCCTCGTCGGGGGGGGGTAATGAAAAACTGTTTTTT	CASSASSGGGNEKLFF	.	.	TRBV6-1	TRBJ1-4
TGCGCCAGCAGCGGTCGGCAGGGGTCCGACGAGCAGTACTTC	CASSGRQGSDEQYF	.	.	TRBV5-1	TRBJ2-7
TGTGCCAGCAGTGGCGGAAACACTGAAGCTTTCTTT	CASSGGNTEAFF	.	.	TRBV28	TRBJ1-1
TGTGCCAGCAGCGGTCAAAGATACACCGGGGAGCTGTTTTTT	CASSGQRYTGELFF	.	.	TRBV7-9	TRBJ2-2
TGCACCAGCAGCCAGAACTTTGAGCAGGGGAGGGCCACTGAAGCTTTCTTT	CTSSQNFEQGRATEAFF	once	.	TRBV1	TRBJ1-1
TGTGCCAGCACTCCGGGGCGTGCTAATGAAAAACTGTTTTTT	CASTPGRANEKLFF	.	.	TRBV6-5	TRBJ1-4
TGCGCCAGCAGCCCACGGGGGGGCACTGAAGCTTTCTTT	CASSPRGGTEAFF	.	.	TRBV5-1	TRBJ1-1
TGCAGCGTTCGGGGGGGGAACACTGAAGCTTTCTTT	CSVRGGNTEAFF	.	.	TRBV29-1	TRBJ1-1
TGTGCCAGTACCCCGGGACAGGGTGGGTACACTGAAGCTTTCTTT	CASTPGQGGYTEAFF	.	TRBD1	TRBV19	TRBJ1-1
TGTGCCAGCTCACCGAGCGGGCACCAAGAGACCCAGTACTTC	CASSPSGHQETQYF	.	.	TRBV18	TRBJ2-5
TGTGCCTGGAGTACCGGTTCGAATCAGCCCCAGCATTTT	CAWSTGSNQPQHF	.	.	TRBV30	TRBJ1-5
TGCGCCAGCAGCCAAGATATTTCGGGGGAGGAAAAACTGTTTTTT	CASSQDISGEEKLFF	.	.	TRBV4-3	TRBJ1-4
TGTGCCAGCAGCCGCGACAGCTCTGGGGCCAACGTCCTGACTTTC	CASSRDSSGANVLTF	.	.	TRBV6-2/TRBV6-3	TRBJ2-6
TGTGCCAGCAGTTCTCCTGGACAGGGGGAGTATGAGCAGTACTTC	CASSSPGQGEYEQYF	.	TRBD1	TRBV27	TRBJ2-7
TGTGCCAGCAGCTTTGGACAGGACGGCTATGGCTACACCTTC	CASSFGQDGYGYTF	.	TRBD1	TRBV5-4	TRBJ1-2
TGTGCCAGCAGTTTTTACGAGGACCAGCCCCAGCATTTT	CASSFYEDQPQHF	.	.	TRBV12-3/TRBV12-4	TRBJ1-5
TGTGCCAGCAGTTTACTTGGGACAGGGCGAGACGAGCAGTACTTC	CASSLLGTGRDEQYF	.	TRBD1	TRBV27	TRBJ2-7
TGTGCCAGCAGTAGGGCCTGGAGACTTTCAAGGACCCAGTACTTC	CASSRAWRLSRTQYF	.	.	TRBV28	TRBJ2-5
TGTGCCAGCAGTTCCCCGCTTGGCCTTGGCTACACCTTC	CASSSPLGLGYTF	.	.	TRBV12-3/TRBV12-4	TRBJ1-2
TGTGCCAGCAGCCCGACGGGACACTATGGCTACACCTTC	CASSPTGHYGYTF	.	.	TRBV7-9	TRBJ1-2
TGTGCCAGCTCAGGGGGAGCGAGAAACACCATATATTTT	CASSGGARNTIYF	.	TRBD1	TRBV12-3/TRBV12-4	TRBJ1-3
TGTGCCAGCATGGGAAATACAGGGTCCTATGGCTACACCTTC	CASMGNTGSYGYTF	.	.	TRBV6-5	TRBJ1-2
TGCAGCGTTGATGGGACATCCCGCGGCTACACCTTC	CSVDGTSRGYTF	.	.	TRBV29-1	TRBJ1-2
TGTGCCAGCAGCGTACGCAGCGGGCCGACGAAAGAGACCCAGTACTTC	CASSVRSGPTKETQYF	.	.	TRBV5-5	TRBJ2-5
TGTGCCAGCAGCTCAGCCTCGACAGGAAATCAGCCCCAGCATTTT	CASSSASTGNQPQHF	.	.	TRBV7-9	TRBJ1-5
TGCGCCAGCAGTCAACCGAGGACGGCTAGTAAGAGGTATGGCTACACCTTC	CASSQPRTASKRYGYTF	.	.	TRBV23-1	TRBJ1-2